This is a list of T cell receptor beta chains from one sample in a study of PD-L1 blockade in urothelial cancer. Profiled with immunoSEQ multiplex PCR; TCRdb holds only in-frame clones, not every one. The sample comprises under 40,000 clones, about 90% of which are singletons, and roughly 3.5% rests with the top ten. The sample consisted of PBMCs, taken around atezolizumab (anti-PD-L1) treatment. Receptor source: a man aged 45-65 years with urothelial cancer. The conserved cysteine and the conserved F or W are not part of the CDR3 here. D genes are given only for firm matches.

J gene: TRBJ1-6; V gene: TRBV5-1; D gene: TRBD1; CDR3 protein: ASRSGGFYNSPLH
J gene: TRBJ2-7; V gene: TRBV5-6; D gene: -; CDR3 protein: ASSSTYEQY
J gene: TRBJ2-7; V gene: TRBV10-3; D gene: TRBD2; CDR3 protein: AISESQASGGDEQY
J gene: TRBJ1-5; V gene: TRBV19; D gene: -; CDR3 protein: ASRPRGNQPQH
J gene: TRBJ1-2; V gene: TRBV28; D gene: -; CDR3 protein: ASRGPGGNYGYT
J gene: TRBJ2-7; V gene: TRBV27; D gene: TRBD1; CDR3 protein: ASSPSGTGVTYEQY
J gene: TRBJ1-2; V gene: TRBV30; D gene: TRBD1; CDR3 protein: AWSGDRGRGRYT
J gene: TRBJ2-3; V gene: TRBV5-6; D gene: TRBD2; CDR3 protein: ASGGGIRTDTQY
J gene: TRBJ2-7; V gene: TRBV7-9; D gene: -; CDR3 protein: ASSLGGLDYEQY
J gene: TRBJ2-7; V gene: TRBV5-1; D gene: TRBD1; CDR3 protein: ASSLAGQGLHEQY
J gene: TRBJ2-1; V gene: TRBV16; D gene: TRBD1; CDR3 protein: ASSQRTGPNNEQF
J gene: TRBJ2-2; V gene: TRBV7-2; D gene: TRBD1; CDR3 protein: ASSSDRGNTGELF
J gene: TRBJ2-7; V gene: TRBV29-1; D gene: -; CDR3 protein: SVSGLTSYEQY
J gene: TRBJ2-3; V gene: TRBV7-2; D gene: -; CDR3 protein: ASSSDGRGDTQY
J gene: TRBJ1-3; V gene: TRBV27; D gene: -; CDR3 protein: ASSPYYRAGNTIY
J gene: TRBJ2-7; V gene: TRBV28; D gene: TRBD2; CDR3 protein: ASRSKGRGRVSEQY
J gene: TRBJ2-4; V gene: TRBV9; D gene: -; CDR3 protein: ASSASTATKNIQY
J gene: TRBJ1-3; V gene: TRBV13; D gene: TRBD1; CDR3 protein: ASSTGTGGGNTIY
J gene: TRBJ2-1; V gene: TRBV6-1; D gene: -; CDR3 protein: ASRDRGGSYNEQF
J gene: TRBJ2-1; V gene: TRBV5-8; D gene: TRBD2; CDR3 protein: ASSKLAGVDVEQF
J gene: TRBJ1-2; V gene: TRBV25-1; D gene: -; CDR3 protein: ASSDSTARASNGYT
J gene: TRBJ1-2; V gene: TRBV30; D gene: TRBD1; CDR3 protein: AGAPGQGFGYT
J gene: TRBJ2-2; V gene: TRBV4-1; D gene: -; CDR3 protein: ASSQAGILSVGELF
J gene: TRBJ1-1; V gene: TRBV6-6; D gene: -; CDR3 protein: ASSYGGAGTEAF
J gene: TRBJ2-2; V gene: TRBV19; D gene: -; CDR3 protein: ASSIDPAGRTGELF
J gene: TRBJ1-5; V gene: TRBV30; D gene: TRBD1; CDR3 protein: AWSVRDRDHQPQH
J gene: TRBJ2-7; V gene: TRBV27; D gene: TRBD1; CDR3 protein: ASSFTTGGLVTYEQY
J gene: TRBJ2-3; V gene: TRBV2; D gene: TRBD2; CDR3 protein: AIAGEDTQY
J gene: TRBJ2-3; V gene: TRBV10-3; D gene: TRBD2; CDR3 protein: AISQAGGGISTDTQY
J gene: TRBJ2-1; V gene: TRBV13; D gene: -; CDR3 protein: ASSLETSSYNEQF
J gene: TRBJ1-3; V gene: TRBV11-2; D gene: TRBD1; CDR3 protein: ASSFSRTGYGNTIY
J gene: TRBJ1-1; V gene: TRBV11-1; D gene: TRBD1; CDR3 protein: ASSPLGQGPYRGTEAF
J gene: TRBJ1-1; V gene: TRBV6-1; D gene: -; CDR3 protein: ASSEDPGGYTEAF
J gene: TRBJ1-2; V gene: TRBV5-1; D gene: -; CDR3 protein: ASSLLDIGLYGYT
J gene: TRBJ2-5; V gene: TRBV13; D gene: -; CDR3 protein: ASSYGDFGFSSNGAQY